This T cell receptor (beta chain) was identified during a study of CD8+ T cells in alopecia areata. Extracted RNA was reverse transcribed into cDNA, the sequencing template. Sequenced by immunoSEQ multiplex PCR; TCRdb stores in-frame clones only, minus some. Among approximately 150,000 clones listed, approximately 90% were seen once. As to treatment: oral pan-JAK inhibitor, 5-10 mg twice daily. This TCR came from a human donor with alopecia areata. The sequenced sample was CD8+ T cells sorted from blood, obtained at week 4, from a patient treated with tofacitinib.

CDR3 in amino acids: CASSQGQGNQPQHF. The DNA of the CDR3 is TGCGCCAGCAGCCAAGGACAGGGTAATCAGCCCCAGCATTTT. This chain joins TRBV4-1 and TRBJ1-5, with 7 bases aligning to TRBD1. V dropped 1 base and J dropped 4; count of bases not matched to a gene: 1. The length of the CDR3 is 14 residues. Germline V gene lookup returns CDR1 MGHRA and CDR2 YSYEKL.